What follows are 15 T cell receptor beta chains derived from one specimen sequenced in a study of shared clonotypes between healthy human individuals. TCRdb keeps only in-frame clones here, not all; method: immunoSEQ multiplex PCR. The sample has about 100,000 clones, over 65% seen once. The specimen was memory CD8+ T cells sorted from blood. Stated subset: CD45RO+ cells pooled with CCR7-negative TemRA cells. The source is a woman in her thirties in good health.

The genes are TRBV19 and TRBJ1-6; no clear D. Germline CDR1 LNHDA, CDR2 SQIVND (reference sequence). Trimming removed 4 bases at V and 10 bases at J, with 17 bases between. CDR3 length equals 15 residues. CDR3 nucleotides: TGTGCCAGTAGTAATGTTCGAACCGGGGTGTCACCCCTCCACTTT. Its translation is CASSNVRTGVSPLHF.

This chain connects TRBV7-8 to TRBJ1-1; D call uncertain. The V gene's germline CDR1 is SGHVS and CDR2 FQNEAQ. V was cut by 1 base and J by 3 bases, with 9 bases left in between. The CDR3 extends over 14 amino acids. The CDR3 bases are TGTGCCAGCAGCTTAGTTATTGGGGACACTGAAGCTTTCTTT. It specifies CASSLVIGDTEAFF.

This clone was detected only once. One base away lies a much larger clone, so this may be a sequencing read error. The chain recombines TRBV5-5 with TRBJ2-7; D not resolved. The germline CDR1 and CDR2 sequences are SGHKS and YYEKEE (reference sequence). V was shortened by 2 bases and J by 4 bases, with 7 bases between the two germline ends. CDR3 length: 12 residues. CDR3 loop: CASSLGGYEQYF. CDR3 sequence (DNA): TGTGCCAGCAGCTTAGGCGGATACGAGCAGTACTTC.

In this sample, this clone turned up once. The chain employs TRBV18 and TRBJ2-1; TRBD2 matches at 16 bases. The CDR3 has 21 residues. The trim removed 0 bases at V and 2 bases at J, leaving 10 bases unmatched. Germline CDR1 reads KGHSH; CDR2 reads LQKENI. CDR3 protein: CASSPPGRGTSGRGAYNEQFF. As DNA, the CDR3 is TGTGCCAGCTCACCACCGGGTCGAGGGACTAGCGGGAGGGGGGCCTACAATGAGCAGTTCTTC.

The chain employs TRBV28 and TRBJ1-1; 10 nucleotides align to TRBD1. With 7 bases clipped from V and 1 base from J, the junction kept 3 bases outside the gene matches. The CDR3 sequence is 14 residues long. The germline gives CDR1 MDHEN, CDR2 SYDVKM. The CDR3 DNA sequence: TGTGCCAGCACCTGGGACAGGGGGAACACTGAAGCTTTCTTT. Translation gives CASTWDRGNTEAFF.

The chain recombines TRBV7-9 with TRBJ1-2; no firm D call. The CDR3 contains 14 residues. Germline V lookup: CDR1 SEHNR, CDR2 FQNEAQ (reference sequence). Trimming stripped 5 bases from V and 1 base from J, with 11 bases between. The CDR3 spells CASSPPVDNYGYTF. In DNA, the CDR3 is TGTGCCAGCAGCCCTCCAGTAGATAACTATGGCTACACCTTC.

The CDR3 loop reads CASSFLAGVINEQYF. DNA of the CDR3: TGTGCCAGCAGTTTCTTAGCGGGAGTTATTAACGAGCAGTACTTC. This chain connects TRBV6-1 to TRBJ2-7, with 9 nucleotides matching TRBD2. Trimming removed 5 bases from V and 5 bases from J; junction bases left unmatched: 10. This CDR3 spans 15 amino acids. Germline CDR1 reads MNHNS; CDR2 reads SASEGT.

In its sample, this clone was seen a few times. The chain combines TRBV7-9 with TRBJ2-1; D could derive from TRBD1 or TRBD2 (5 bases each). CDR1 and CDR2 (germline): SEHNR, FQNEAQ (reference sequence). CDR3 size: 14 residues. The V and J ends lost 6 bases and 5 bases respectively, with 14 bases between them. The CDR3 bases are TGTGCCAGCAGGCATGTCAAGGGACACAATGAGCAGTTCTTC. This gives the protein CASRHVKGHNEQFF.

This clone occurred a few times. V and J are TRBV25-1 and TRBJ2-5; D gene ambiguous. V lost 4 bases to trimming and J lost 2 bases, with 20 bases between them. Germline V gives CDR1 MGHDK, CDR2 SYGVNS. The CDR3 is made up of 17 amino acids. CDR3 bases: TGTGCCAGCAGTGGGCTGGGGATGAGAGCCAAACAAGAGACCCAGTACTTC. This sequence encodes CASSGLGMRAKQETQYF.

The rearrangement joins TRBV5-4 to TRBJ2-1, with 8 bases matching TRBD2. From germline, CDR1 is SGHNT and CDR2 YYREEE (reference sequence). This CDR3 comprises 17 residues. V dropped 4 bases and J dropped 7; count of bases not matched to a gene: 16. The DNA for the CDR3 is TGTGCCAGCAGCCCGGTGGTAGCGGGGTCCGGGTGGAATGAGCAGTTCTTC. Residues: CASSPVVAGSGWNEQFF.

The chain uses TRBV10-2 and TRBJ2-7; TRBD1 matches 10 bases. This CDR3 comprises 13 residues. Per the germline V gene, CDR1 is WSHSY and CDR2 is SAAADI. Losses at the gene ends were 7 bases for V and 6 bases for J; bases not matched to a gene: 6. The CDR3, as DNA: TGCGCCAGCACCCGGGACAGGGGCATCGAGCAGTACTTC. This codes for CASTRDRGIEQYF.

This chain links TRBV5-1 with TRBJ1-4, with 7 bases matching TRBD1. Per the germline V gene, CDR1 is SGHRS and CDR2 is YFSETQ. V was clipped by 4 bases and J by 8 bases; unmatched bases: 2. CDR3 length: 12 amino acids. This CDR3 reads CASSETGEKLFF. CDR3 bases: TGCGCCAGCAGCGAGACAGGGGAAAAACTGTTTTTT.

This clone was seen only a few times. This CDR3 is also generated by other DNA sequences in the sample. J is TRBJ2-6 and V is TRBV25-1; unclear D gene. The germline V gene has CDR1 MGHDK and CDR2 SYGVNS. Trimming cost V 3 bases and J 0 bases, with 6 bases left between them. The CDR3 has 15 amino acids. This CDR3 is CASSESGSGANVLTF. As DNA, the CDR3 is TGTGCCAGCAGTGAGAGTGGCTCTGGGGCCAACGTCCTGACTTTC. Drawing the rest from reference TRBV25-1 and TRBJ2-6, the complete variable domain is EADIYQTPRYLVIGTGKKITLECSQTMGHDKMYWYQQDPGMELHLIHYSYGVNSTEKGDLSSESTVSRIRTEHFPLTLESARPSHTSQYLCASSESGSGANVLTFGAGSRLTVL.

V and J are TRBV19 and TRBJ1-2, with D possibly being TRBD1 (6 bases). The germline V gene encodes CDR1 LNHDA and CDR2 SQIVND (reference sequence). CDR3 length: 19 residues. The V gene lost 0 bases and the J gene lost 2 bases, with 22 bases spanning the gap. CDR3 DNA: TGTGCCAGTAGTATAGAGGTCCCAAGCTTCGGACAGCTAAACTATGGCTACACCTTC. Protein sequence: CASSIEVPSFGQLNYGYTF.

The table lists this clone with many counts. The V gene is TRBV7-8, the J gene TRBJ2-2, with 8 bases identical to TRBD2. Germline CDR1 reads SGHVS; CDR2 reads FQNEAQ. V trimming: 1 base; J trimming: 1 base; junction bases outside the gene matches: 5. This CDR3 contains 17 residues. As DNA, the CDR3 is TGTGCCAGCAGCTTAGAGTCTAGCGGGCAGAACACCGGGGAGCTGTTTTTT. Translated, it gives CASSLESSGQNTGELFF.